Presented here are 5 T cell receptor beta chains from one specimen sequenced in a study of technical replicates of blood from a handful of donors. TCRdb's copy holds only in-frame clones and misses some; the assay was immunoSEQ multiplex PCR. The sample holds about 70,000 clones; approximately 95% are singletons and the top ten take 0.2% to 0.3%. The sequencing sample was made of T cells isolated from PBMCs. Receptors originate from a human donor in good health.

V is TRBV7-9 and J is TRBJ2-3, with TRBD2 matching 9 bases. Germline CDR1 and CDR2: SEHNR and FQNEAQ (reference sequence). V trimming: 0 bases; J trimming: 1 base; junction bases outside the gene matches: 2. This CDR3 spans 16 amino acids. DNA for the CDR3: TGTGCCAGCAGCTTAGCACTAGCGGGCCGCACAGATACGCAGTATTTT. Its translation: CASSLALAGRTDTQYF.

This chain joins TRBV19 and TRBJ2-7, with 12 bases matching TRBD2. Germline V gene data show CDR1 as LNHDA and CDR2 as SQIVND (reference sequence). The CDR3 spans 16 residues. The V and J ends lost 5 bases and 2 bases, in that order; junction bases with no gene match: 7. CDR3 bases: TGTGCCAGTAGTCCGCGGACTAGCGGGGCTACCTACGAGCAGTACTTC. Its protein product is CASSPRTSGATYEQYF.

V and J are TRBV5-1 and TRBJ2-2; D gene ambiguous. This CDR3 comprises 14 residues. CDR1 and CDR2 from the germline V gene are SGHRS and YFSETQ. V lost 0 bases and J 1 base, leaving 4 bases between the germline ends. The CDR3, as DNA: TGCGCCAGCAGCTTGGACAGGAACACCGGGGAGCTGTTTTTT. It translates to CASSLDRNTGELFF. Full variable domain (outside the CDR3, taken from reference TRBV5-1 and TRBJ2-2): KAGVTQTPRYLIKTRGQQVTLSCSPISGHRSVSWYQQTPGQGLQFLFEYFSETQRNKGNFPGRFSGRQFSNSRSEMNVSTLELGDSALYLCASSLDRNTGELFFGEGSRLTVL.

The gene calls are TRBV14 and TRBJ2-3; D possibly corresponds to TRBD1 (5 bases). Trimming took 2 bases from V and 6 from J, leaving 15 bases between them. The CDR3 is 15 amino acids. Germline V gene data show CDR1 as SGHDN and CDR2 as FVKESK. DNA for the CDR3: TGTGCCAGCAGCCAATTTCTACACCCAGGGGATACGCAGTATTTT. Protein: CASSQFLHPGDTQYF.

V gene TRBV28 combines with J gene TRBJ2-5, with 7 positions matching TRBD2. The length of the CDR3 is 15 residues. V gave up 7 bases and J gave up 0 bases; unmatched junction bases: 8. Germline-derived CDR1 and CDR2 are MDHEN and SYDVKM. CDR3 bases: TGTGCCAGCACCCGGCGGGGGACGGACCAAGAGACCCAGTACTTC. This encodes CASTRRGTDQETQYF.